Below are 15 T cell receptor beta chains sequenced from a single sample in a study of blood T cell repertoires in COVID-19. Clones were sequenced by immunoSEQ multiplex PCR, and TCRdb holds only the in-frame ones, with some missing. The profile shows 100,000 to 150,000 clones, approximately 87% of them singletons. Sequenced material: peripheral blood. The receptor set was obtained from a man in his sixties or seventies with active COVID-19.

This clone appeared a single time. The J gene is TRBJ2-1, the V gene TRBV6-6; possible D gene TRBD1, 6 bases. The length of the CDR3 is 9 residues. Trimming removed 10 bases from V and 10 bases from J, with 8 bases in between. CDR1 and CDR2 (germline): MNHNY, SVGAGI (reference sequence). The CDR3 DNA reads TGTGCCACAGGGACAGAGCAGTTCTTC. This codes for CATGTEQFF.

The rearrangement uses TRBV5-1 and TRBJ2-3, with TRBD1 matching over 7 bases. Germline V gene sequence: CDR1 SGHRS, CDR2 YFSETQ. V lost 4 bases, J lost 3 bases, and 5 bases stayed unmatched. The CDR3 is 14 residues long. The CDR3 sequence: CASSPGGGTDTQYF. CDR3 nucleotides: TGCGCCAGCAGCCCAGGGGGTGGGACAGATACGCAGTATTTT.

This chain joins TRBV28 and TRBJ1-4, with 7 nucleotides matching TRBD1. The CDR3 has 14 amino acids. CDR1 and CDR2 from the germline V gene are MDHEN and SYDVKM. V gave up 7 bases and J gave up 5 bases; unmatched junction bases: 7. The CDR3 protein is CASTRGTANEKLFF. Here the CDR3 DNA reads TGTGCCAGCACGAGAGGGACAGCGAATGAAAAACTGTTTTTT.

The chain employs TRBV5-1 and TRBJ2-5; 7 bases match TRBD2. The V segment lost 4 bases and the J segment 2 bases; nucleotides outside the gene matches: 8. The germline CDR1 and CDR2 sequences are SGHRS and YFSETQ. The CDR3 is 15 residues long. The CDR3 is CASSLGGTGQETQYF. The DNA for the CDR3 is TGCGCCAGCAGCCTGGGGGGGACTGGTCAAGAGACCCAGTACTTC.

The rearrangement links TRBV4-3 to TRBJ1-2; 9 bases are a match to TRBD1. The CDR3 extends over 17 amino acids. Trimming at V came to 1 base and at J to 0 bases, leaving 6 bases not matched to a gene. The V gene's germline CDR1 is LGHNA and CDR2 YSLEER. CDR3 in DNA: TGCGCCAGCAGCCAAGTAGGACAGGGGTTAGCTAACTATGGCTACACCTTC. Amino acid sequence: CASSQVGQGLANYGYTF.

This rearrangement joins TRBV28 to TRBJ1-1; 8 positions agree with TRBD1. The V gene's germline CDR1 is MDHEN and CDR2 SYDVKM. V was clipped by 5 bases and J by 0 bases; unmatched bases: 2. This CDR3 contains 14 residues. In DNA form, the CDR3 reads TGTGCCAGCAGTCGACAGGGGTTGAACACTGAAGCTTTCTTT. Translated: CASSRQGLNTEAFF.

This chain uses TRBV3-1 (or the pseudogene TRBV3-2) with TRBJ2-5; 11 nucleotides agree with TRBD2. Germline V gene sequence: CDR1 LGHDT, CDR2 YNNKEL (reference sequence). The length of the CDR3 is 14 residues. V was pared by 5 bases and J by 4 bases, with 3 bases of the junction left unmatched. The CDR3 DNA follows: TGTGCCAGCAGCACTAGCGGGAGTTCAGAGACCCAGTACTTC. Translation: CASSTSGSSETQYF.

The genes are TRBV10-3 and TRBJ1-4; 8 nucleotides align to TRBD1. Trimming cost V 0 bases and J 7 bases; bases outside gene matches: 10. From germline, CDR1 is ENHRY and CDR2 SYGVKD. CDR3 length: 17 amino acids. The CDR3 spells CAISESPGGASGEKLFF. CDR3 DNA sequence: TGTGCCATCAGTGAGTCGCCAGGGGGCGCATCAGGTGAAAAACTGTTTTTT.

V is TRBV5-5 and J is TRBJ2-2; 7 nucleotides align to TRBD1. With 4 bases clipped from V and 4 bases from J, the junction kept 19 bases outside the gene matches. The germline CDR1 and CDR2 sequences are SGHKS and YYEKEE (reference sequence). This CDR3 is 19 amino acids long. CDR3 amino acids: CASSPSPNRGGAGTGELFF. The CDR3 DNA follows: TGTGCCAGCAGCCCATCGCCGAACCGAGGGGGCGCTGGCACCGGGGAGCTGTTTTTT. Drawing the rest from reference TRBV5-5 and TRBJ2-2, the complete variable domain is DAGVTQSPTHLIKTRGQQVTLRCSPISGHKSVSWYQQVLGQGPQFIFQYYEKEERGRGNFPDRFSARQFPNYSSELNVNALLLGDSALYLCASSPSPNRGGAGTGELFFGEGSRLTVL.

V gene TRBV3-1 (or the pseudogene TRBV3-2) combines with J gene TRBJ2-5, with 9 nucleotides matching TRBD2. The CDR3 runs to 14 residues. The germline V gene has CDR1 LGHDT and CDR2 YNNKEL (reference sequence). Germline trimming cut 3 bases from V and 8 bases from J; bases unmatched to any gene: 7. The CDR3, as DNA: TGTGCCAGCAGCCAGCGGGAGGGGGCGGGAACCCAGTACTTC. Amino acids: CASSQREGAGTQYF.

This chain links TRBV7-9 with TRBJ2-1, with 15 bases matching TRBD2. The germline V gene encodes CDR1 SEHNR and CDR2 FQNEAQ (reference sequence). CDR3 length: 18 residues. V trimming: 8 bases; J trimming: 3 bases; junction bases outside the gene matches: 11. CDR3 in amino acids: CASLAGLAGGPGYNEQFF. As DNA, the CDR3 is TGTGCCAGCCTGGCCGGACTAGCGGGAGGGCCAGGCTACAATGAGCAGTTCTTC.

The CDR3 nucleotides are TGTGCCAGTAGTATAGCGTCAGGGGCCGGCACTGAAGCTTTCTTT. Amino acids: CASSIASGAGTEAFF. This chain joins TRBV19 and TRBJ1-1; tentatively, D is TRBD1 (6 bases). This CDR3 contains 15 residues. The germline V gene has CDR1 LNHDA and CDR2 SQIVND (reference sequence). The V and J ends lost 1 base and 4 bases respectively, with 13 bases between them. Variable domain in full (rest from reference TRBV19 and TRBJ1-1): DGGITQSPKYLFRKEGQNVTLSCEQNLNHDAMYWYRQDPGQGLRLIYYSQIVNDFQKGDIAEGYSVSREKKESFPLTVTSAQKNPTAFYLCASSIASGAGTEAFFGQGTRLTVV.

The chain has TRBV12-3 or TRBV12-4 and TRBJ1-1, with D perhaps matching TRBD1 (6 bases). The CDR3 is 12 residues long. Trimming took off 3 bases at V and 7 bases at J, with 9 bases between the two ends. CDR3 coding DNA: TGTGCCAGCAGTTTGGGGGGGCTTGAAGCTTTCTTT. Translated, it gives CASSLGGLEAFF.

This rearrangement joins TRBV5-1 to TRBJ2-2, with TRBD1 as a possible D gene (5 bases). The V gene's germline CDR1 is SGHRS and CDR2 YFSETQ. There are 14 residues in the CDR3. V dropped 0 bases and J dropped 4 bases, with 7 bases sitting between them. This chain's CDR3 is CASSLDRSTGELFF. CDR3 DNA sequence: TGCGCCAGCAGCTTGGACAGGTCCACCGGGGAGCTGTTTTTT.

The chain has TRBV24-1 and TRBJ2-1; TRBD1 is a possible D gene (7 bases). The CDR3 is 17 amino acids. Germline loops: CDR1 KGHDR, CDR2 SFDVKD. With 5 bases removed from V and 7 bases from J, the gap between germline ends came to 23 bases. CDR3: CATSAPDRVGGTNEQFF. The CDR3 bases are TGTGCCACCAGTGCCCCAGACAGGGTAGGAGGGACGAATGAGCAGTTCTTC.